This T cell receptor (beta chain) appears in the sequencing data of a study of blood T cell repertoires in COVID-19. Study-wide background: Samples came from the United States, Italy and Spain, spanning acute and convalescent COVID-19.

Sequencing used immunoSEQ multiplex PCR; TCRdb keeps in-frame clones, though not all of them. The sample has around 220,000 clones, less than 90% seen once. Trimming cost V 2 bases and J 3 bases, with 13 bases left between them. The germline CDR1 and CDR2 sequences are SEHNR and FQNEAQ (reference sequence). The CDR3 consists of 15 residues. The chain uses TRBV7-9 and TRBJ1-1, with D perhaps matching TRBD1 (5 bases). Sequenced material: peripheral blood. The origin of this receptor is a man under 40 with active or convalescent COVID-19. The CDR3 loop reads CASSLITGLYTEAFF. CDR3 nucleotides: TGTGCCAGCAGCTTAATTACAGGTTTGTACACTGAAGCTTTCTTT.